The clone carrying this T cell receptor (beta chain) was seen repeatedly, ten times or more. The entry originates in a study of human T cells and chemical hapten exposure. Study background: 2% DPC was applied to around 2 cm by around 2 cm of upper inner arm skin for sensitization.

Per the original methods: Samples ranged from about 23,224 to 690,600 TCRs, with a median of roughly 95,000. TCRdb analysed the RACE reads with MiXCR anew, one entry per CDR3 protein. The authors' filters were not applied to this entry. The data hold over 35,000 distinct CDR3 sequences, with about 8.9% observed a single time. In germline, CDR1 is LNHDA, CDR2 SQIVND (reference sequence). The V end lost 5 bases, the J end lost 4 bases, and 17 bases lay between the germline ends. The CDR3 extends over 15 amino acids. The time point is: patch test 2, 6 weeks after DPC sensitization. Treatment described: therapeutic diphenylcyclopropenone sensitization with weekly scalp DPC. Blood was collected ahead of every patch test applied.

J is TRBJ1-2 and V is TRBV19; D is uncertain. The sample here was whole blood, taken in connection with sensitization to the hapten diphenylcyclopropenone (DPC). This sequence originates from a woman aged 40-49 years with alopecia areata. Some clones in this sample may be carry-over from other donors' samples. The CDR3 sequence is CASSLLTRQSYGYTF. The CDR3 DNA follows: TGTGCCAGTAGTCTTCTAACGCGGCAGAGCTATGGCTACACCTTC.